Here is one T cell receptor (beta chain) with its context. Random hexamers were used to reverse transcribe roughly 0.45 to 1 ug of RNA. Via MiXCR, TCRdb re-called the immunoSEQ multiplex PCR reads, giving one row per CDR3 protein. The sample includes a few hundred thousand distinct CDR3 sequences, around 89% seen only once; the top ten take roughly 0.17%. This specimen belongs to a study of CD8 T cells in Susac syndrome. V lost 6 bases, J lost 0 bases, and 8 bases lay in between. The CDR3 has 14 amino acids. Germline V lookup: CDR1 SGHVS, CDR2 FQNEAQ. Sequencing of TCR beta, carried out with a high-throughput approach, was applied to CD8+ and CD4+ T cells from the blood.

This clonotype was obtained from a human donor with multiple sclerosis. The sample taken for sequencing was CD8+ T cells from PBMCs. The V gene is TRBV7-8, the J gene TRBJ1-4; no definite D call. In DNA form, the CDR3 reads TGTGCCAGCAGACCCTTAGCAACTAATGAAAAACTGTTTTTT. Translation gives CASRPLATNEKLFF.